This T cell receptor beta chain was found in a study of cytomegalovirus exposure and HLA in healthy donors. Overall study: Samples from HLA-typed donors yielded 65 million to 90 million unique TCRs in an early data release. Findings and limits, study-wide: The study flagged some 170 TCR beta chains as cytomegalovirus-associated. A prior analysis recorded that most TCR beta V segments were productive about 87% or about 30% of the time. Roughly uniform sequencing depth across donors was assumed, possibly incorrectly.

PCR was performed using 60 Vbeta and 13 Jbeta primers. The repertoire was sequenced with immunoSEQ multiplex PCR; TCRdb's copy has only in-frame clones and lacks some. The data hold 170,000 or so clones, with 75% to 85% observed a single time. The CDR3 has 14 residues. V lost 0 bases and J 7 bases, leaving 16 bases between the germline ends. Germline CDR1 and CDR2: GTSNPN and SVGIG (reference sequence). Remarks on this clone: No antigen is known for it.

The sequence was obtained from a woman in her twenties or thirties in good health and CMV-seropositive. Sequencing input: PBMCs. The rearrangement uses TRBV30 and TRBJ2-7; possibly TRBD2 for D (6 bases). The CDR3 sequence: CAWSVIAAGREQYF. CDR3 DNA sequence: TGTGCCTGGAGTGTGATAGCGGCAGGGAGGGAGCAGTACTTC.